Below, 20 T cell receptor beta chains from the same sample are listed, as sequenced in a study of blood T cell repertoires in COVID-19. The assay was immunoSEQ multiplex PCR, and TCRdb's table has in-frame clones only and misses some. The sample holds 350,000 to 400,000 clones, 88% seen once. Sequenced sample: PBMCs or T cells enriched from blood (not recorded which). All receptors come from a young woman who had recovered from COVID-19.

This chain joins TRBV2 and TRBJ2-7; 7 bases line up with TRBD1. V lost 7 bases to trimming and J lost 6 bases; unmatched junction nucleotides: 6. Germline-derived CDR1 and CDR2 are SNHLY and FYNNEI. There are 12 residues in the CDR3. CDR3 sequence (DNA): TGTGCCAGCATTGGACAGGAAGTCGAGCAGTACTTC. As protein: CASIGQEVEQYF.

The V call is TRBV25-1, the J call TRBJ1-4; 9 nucleotides match TRBD1. The CDR3 has 13 residues. The germline gives CDR1 MGHDK, CDR2 SYGVNS. Trimming took 8 bases from V and 7 from J; bases not matched to a gene: 5. CDR3 DNA: TGTGCCAGCGCCACAGGGGGCGGTGAAAAACTGTTTTTT. As protein: CASATGGGEKLFF.

This chain connects TRBV7-2 to TRBJ2-7; D perhaps matches TRBD1 (6 bases). This CDR3 is built from 14 residues. In germline, CDR1 is SGHTA, CDR2 FQGNSA. Trimming pared 5 bases from V and 4 bases from J, leaving 15 bases between. In DNA form, the CDR3 reads TGTGCCAGCAGCCCCCAATTACAGGGATACGAGCAGTACTTC. Translating it yields CASSPQLQGYEQYF.

This chain uses TRBV19 with TRBJ1-2, with TRBD1 matching over 7 bases. This CDR3 is 15 amino acids long. Germline V gene data show CDR1 as LNHDA and CDR2 as SQIVND (reference sequence). Trimming took 7 bases from V and 4 from J; bases not matched to a gene: 12. Here the CDR3 DNA reads TGTGCCAGTACTAATCCCAACAGGGGAACCTATGGCTACACCTTC. It translates to CASTNPNRGTYGYTF.

The J gene is TRBJ2-3, the V gene TRBV7-2; 8 bases agree with TRBD2. Germline CDR1 reads SGHTA; CDR2 reads FQGNSA. CDR3 length: 16 residues. The ends lost 1 base at V and 2 bases at J; junction bases unmatched: 5. The CDR3 loop reads CASSLVRRGATDTQYF. The DNA of the CDR3 is TGTGCCAGCAGCTTAGTCCGGCGGGGGGCCACAGATACGCAGTATTTT.

The chain links TRBV5-1 to TRBJ2-6; perhaps TRBD1 as D (8 bases). The CDR3 extends over 19 amino acids. With 0 bases removed from V and 1 base from J, the gap between germline ends came to 17 bases. Germline CDR1 SGHRS, CDR2 YFSETQ. This chain's CDR3 is CASSLVDRGGFSGANVLTF. CDR3 bases: TGCGCCAGCAGCTTGGTTGACAGGGGAGGGTTTTCTGGGGCCAACGTCCTGACTTTC.

The V and J genes are TRBV7-6 and TRBJ2-1; TRBD1 matches at 8 bases. The CDR3 contains 16 residues. V was clipped by 1 base and J by 9 bases; unmatched bases: 11. Germline assignment: CDR1 SGHVS and CDR2 FNYEAQ. The CDR3, as DNA: TGTGCCAGCAGCTTAGAGAGGGGCAGGGGGCGAGGTGAGCAGTTCTTC. It specifies CASSLERGRGRGEQFF.

The V and J genes are TRBV6-6 and TRBJ2-2, with a tentative D call TRBD2 (5 bases). This CDR3 is built from 14 residues. The germline gives CDR1 MNHNY, CDR2 SVGAGI (reference sequence). V was clipped by 2 bases and J by 7 bases, with 11 bases between them. CDR3 amino acids: CASSYRDTDGELFF. CDR3 coding DNA: TGTGCCAGCAGTTACCGGGATACTGACGGGGAGCTGTTTTTT.

The chain couples TRBV2 to TRBJ1-5; 7 bases fit TRBD1. The CDR3 loop spans 16 amino acids. Trimming took 7 bases from V and 0 from J; bases not matched to a gene: 9. CDR1 is SNHLY and CDR2 is FYNNEI in the germline V gene. The CDR3 nucleotides are TGTGCCAGCACCATAGGGGGCGGGTATAGCAATCAGCCCCAGCATTTT. Encoded protein: CASTIGGGYSNQPQHF.

The CDR3 coding sequence is TGTGCCAGCACCTACAACAGGGACCCCTACGAGCAGTACTTC. It specifies CASTYNRDPYEQYF. The chain uses TRBV13 and TRBJ2-7, with D maybe TRBD1 (6 bases). Germline V gene sequence: CDR1 PRHDT, CDR2 FYEKMQ (reference sequence). The CDR3 length is 14 residues. V was pared by 7 bases and J by 2 bases, with 15 bases between.

This clone was detected once. This chain connects TRBV19 to TRBJ2-1; 10 bases fit TRBD2. CDR3 length equals 16 residues. V trimming: 6 bases; J trimming: 8 bases; junction bases outside the gene matches: 13. Germline-derived CDR1 and CDR2 are LNHDA and SQIVND (reference sequence). The CDR3 bases are TGTGCCAGTAGCCCCATGTTGAGCGGGGGGGCAGATGAGCAGTTCTTC. Protein: CASSPMLSGGADEQFF.

The rearrangement links TRBV7-9 to TRBJ1-3, with D unclear. The germline V gene encodes CDR1 SEHNR and CDR2 FQNEAQ (reference sequence). This CDR3 is 11 amino acids long. Trimming took off 11 bases at V and 4 bases at J, with 9 bases between the two ends. This CDR3 reads CAGLAGNTIYF. The CDR3, as DNA: TGTGCCGGCTTAGCCGGAAACACCATATATTTT. The whole variable domain, filled in from reference TRBV7-9 and TRBJ1-3, reads DTGVSQNPRHKITKRGQNVTFRCDPISEHNRLYWYRQTLGQGPEFLTYFQNEAQLEKSRLLSDRFSAERPKGSFSTLEIQRTEQGDSAMYLCAGLAGNTIYFGEGSWLTVV.

This chain joins TRBV30 and TRBJ1-1; D is possibly TRBD1 (5 bases). CDR3 length equals 13 residues. The germline CDR1 and CDR2 sequences are GTSNPN and SVGIG (reference sequence). The V gene lost 4 bases and the J gene lost 5 bases, with 14 bases spanning the gap. This CDR3 reads CAWNQGVWTEAFF. CDR3 in DNA: TGTGCCTGGAATCAGGGTGTATGGACTGAAGCTTTCTTT.

The rearrangement uses TRBV11-1 and TRBJ1-4, with D perhaps matching TRBD1 (6 bases). The CDR3 contains 15 residues. V lost 5 bases and J 2 bases, leaving 12 bases between the germline ends. Germline loops: CDR1 SGHAT, CDR2 FQDESV (reference sequence). The CDR3 is CASSPDGGTNEKLFF. CDR3 bases: TGTGCCAGCAGCCCCGATGGGGGCACTAATGAAAAACTGTTTTTT.

V usage is TRBV10-3 and J usage is TRBJ2-6, with D possibly matching TRBD1 (6 bases). The CDR3 runs 18 residues. Trimming left V 2 bases short and J 1 base short, with 15 bases between. The germline V gene has CDR1 ENHRY and CDR2 SYGVKD. The CDR3 here is CAISETKGVTSGANVLTF. DNA for the CDR3: TGTGCCATCAGTGAGACAAAGGGGGTTACTTCTGGGGCCAACGTCCTGACTTTC.

Worth noting for this clone: One junction end disagrees with the germline gene, perhaps due to a read error. V gene TRBV7-3 combines with J gene TRBJ1-1; D not certain. Germline V lookup: CDR1 SGHTA, CDR2 FQGTGA. The CDR3 runs to 13 residues. CDR3 coding DNA: TGTGCCAGCAGTTTAAATTCTATTTCTGAAGCTTTCTTT. Protein sequence: CASSLNSISEAFF.

This clone turned up a few times. The CDR3 nucleotides read TGTGCCAGCAGCTTAGGCGTGAACACTGAAGCTTTCTTT. This encodes CASSLGVNTEAFF. This rearrangement joins TRBV11-2 to TRBJ1-1, with D unresolved. V dropped 1 base and J dropped 0 bases, with 3 bases sitting between them. Germline values: CDR1 SGHAT, CDR2 FQNNGV. This CDR3 has 13 amino acids.

The J gene is TRBJ1-2, the V gene TRBV6-2 or TRBV6-3, with a possible D match to TRBD1 (5 bases). The CDR3 extends over 16 amino acids. CDR1 is MNHEY and CDR2 is SVGEGT in the germline V gene. Trimming shortened V by 0 bases and J by 4 bases, and 15 bases separated the two germline ends. In DNA form, the CDR3 reads TGTGCCAGCAGTTACTCGATATTCGGGGGTGCCTATGGCTACACCTTC. Encoded protein: CASSYSIFGGAYGYTF.

The rearrangement uses TRBV7-9 and TRBJ2-7; TRBD1 might be the D (5 bases). Germline values: CDR1 SEHNR, CDR2 FQNEAQ (reference sequence). This CDR3 is built from 15 residues. V lost 5 bases, J lost 3 bases, and 17 bases lay in between. CDR3 nucleotide sequence: TGTGCCAGCAGCCGGACCACAGGTTTTGTCTACGAGCAGTACTTC. Translated, it gives CASSRTTGFVYEQYF.

The chain couples TRBV24-1 to TRBJ2-5; 8 nucleotides match TRBD1. CDR1 KGHDR and CDR2 SFDVKD come from the germline V gene. CDR3 length: 16 amino acids. The V gene end was trimmed by 5 bases and the J gene end by 5 bases; junction bases not matched to a gene: 12. CDR3 sequence reads: CATSAGGSRGLETQYF. The CDR3 DNA reads TGTGCCACCAGTGCCGGAGGGAGCAGGGGGCTTGAGACCCAGTACTTC.